This TCR beta chain was sequenced in a study of response to subunit inactivated influenza vaccine. About this clonotype: The antigen remains undetermined.

Regarding the study as a whole: Authors suggested each seasonal flu vaccination may recruit only limited numbers of new T cells.

TCRdb independently ran MiXCR on the RT-PCR reads; one entry per CDR3 protein. Altogether about 830,000 distinct CDR3 sequences are present, approximately 18% being singletons, with the ten largest covering approximately 10%. With V trimmed by 0 bases and J by 6 bases, 4 bases remained unmatched. In germline, CDR1 is SGHRS, CDR2 YFSETQ. This CDR3 contains 16 residues. The source of this sequence is a man between 45 and 60 years old who received an inactivated influenza vaccine. Material: PBMCs from blood, obtained 5 days after vaccination. This sequence joins TRBV5-1 and TRBJ2-1; 12 bases match TRBD2. CDR3 loop: CASSLGGTSGFNEQFF. The CDR3 DNA follows: TGCGCCAGCAGCTTGGGAGGGACTAGCGGGTTCAATGAGCAGTTCTTC.